The 21 T cell receptor beta chains in this list originate from one sample, sequenced in a study of blood T cell repertoires in COVID-19. Profiled with immunoSEQ multiplex PCR; TCRdb holds only in-frame clones, not every one. The sample has roughly 320,000 clones, roughly 91% seen once; the top ten hold about 1.7%. Material: peripheral blood. Receptor source: a woman aged 30 to 39 with COVID-19, enrolled during active disease.

The chain joins TRBV7-2 to TRBJ1-6; no clear D gene. Germline assignment: CDR1 SGHTA and CDR2 FQGNSA. Trimming removed 5 bases at V and 9 bases at J, with 14 bases between. CDR3 length equals 14 residues. CDR3: CASSQPRRSSPLHF. CDR3 nucleotide sequence: TGTGCCAGCAGCCAACCACGGAGGTCTTCACCCCTCCACTTT.

This clone was recorded once. The genes are TRBV12-3 or TRBV12-4 and TRBJ2-3; 7 bases fit TRBD1. V shed 6 bases and J 4 bases; nucleotides not matched to a gene: 4. CDR3 length: 13 amino acids. DNA for the CDR3: TGTGCCAGCAGCACGGACAGGTCAGATACGCAGTATTTT. Its translation is CASSTDRSDTQYF.

The chain is built from TRBV5-1 and TRBJ1-4; 10 positions match TRBD1. Per germline, CDR1 SGHRS and CDR2 YFSETQ. J was trimmed by 8 bases and V by 0 bases; bases with no gene match: 4. CDR3 length: 15 amino acids. CDR3 DNA sequence: TGCGCCAGCAGCTTGGTGGGGACAGGGGACGAAAAACTGTTTTTT. It codes for CASSLVGTGDEKLFF.

The table lists this clone with a count of one. J is TRBJ2-3 and V is TRBV20-1; a possible D gene is TRBD1 (6 bases). There are 14 residues in the CDR3. CDR1 is DFQATT, CDR2 SNEGSKA, per germline (reference sequence). Trimming pared 3 bases from V and 2 bases from J, leaving 12 bases between. The DNA of the CDR3 is TGCAGTGCTAGTAGGCAGGGGTCCACAGATACGCAGTATTTT. Protein product: CSASRQGSTDTQYF.

The chain employs TRBV6-5 and TRBJ1-5; TRBD1 is a possible D gene (5 bases). Germline V gene data show CDR1 as MNHEY and CDR2 as SVGAGI. The germline V and J ends were trimmed by 2 bases and 6 bases, with 8 bases remaining between them. This CDR3 comprises 13 residues. This chain's CDR3 is CASSYGGSQPQHF. CDR3 nucleotides: TGTGCCAGCAGTTACGGGGGGAGTCAGCCCCAGCATTTT.

On this clone itself: An end of the junction does not agree with germline; a read error may underlie this. The chain recombines TRBV4-1 with TRBJ1-2; 7 nucleotides match TRBD1. Germline CDR1 reads MGHRA; CDR2 reads YSYEKL. This CDR3 region has 15 residues. CDR3 in DNA: TGCGCCAGCAGCCAAGCTACGGGACAGCCTTATGGCTACATCTTC. It yields the protein CASSQATGQPYGYIF.

The chain joins TRBV5-4 to TRBJ2-3, with TRBD1 matching over 9 bases. The CDR3 spans 15 residues. J lost 5 bases, V lost 6 bases, and 10 bases had no gene match. Per germline, CDR1 SGHNT and CDR2 YYREEE (reference sequence). The chain's CDR3 is CASTKEGQGGDTQYF. The CDR3 region has the DNA TGTGCCAGCACCAAAGAGGGACAGGGAGGAGATACGCAGTATTTT.

The V and J genes are TRBV5-4 and TRBJ2-1; D possibly corresponds to TRBD2 (6 bases). V was pared by 4 bases and J by 2 bases, with 13 bases between. This CDR3 is 15 amino acids long. The germline CDR1 and CDR2 sequences are SGHNT and YYREEE (reference sequence). CDR3 DNA sequence: TGTGCCAGCAGCGCCCCAGGGACTCCCTACAATGAGCAGTTCTTC. Its protein is CASSAPGTPYNEQFF.

This clone was recorded only once. This sequence joins TRBV2 and TRBJ1-2; D gene uncertain. The CDR3 spans 14 residues. V lost 6 bases and J lost 2, with 13 bases in between. From germline, CDR1 is SNHLY and CDR2 FYNNEI. DNA of the CDR3: TGTGCCAGCAGACACATCCCAAGAAACTATGGCTACACCTTC. Protein: CASRHIPRNYGYTF.

There are a few counts of this clone. V is TRBV19 and J is TRBJ1-6; 8 nucleotides line up with TRBD1. The V gene's germline CDR1 is LNHDA and CDR2 SQIVND (reference sequence). Losses at the gene ends were 8 bases for V and 7 bases for J; bases not matched to a gene: 4. CDR3 length: 13 amino acids. Here the CDR3 reads CASGQGVNSPLHF. The CDR3 DNA is TGTGCCAGTGGACAGGGCGTGAATTCACCCCTCCACTTT.

The V call is TRBV6-5, the J call TRBJ2-7; the D gene is possibly TRBD2 (7 bases). Deletions cut 6 bases from V and 3 bases from J, with 12 bases between. This CDR3 is built from 13 residues. The germline V gene has CDR1 MNHEY and CDR2 SVGAGI. The CDR3 DNA is TGTGCCAGCAGCCGCGGGGGCGGCTACGAGCAGTACTTC. Protein product: CASSRGGGYEQYF.

V usage is TRBV5-3 and J usage is TRBJ2-2; D not certain. TRBV5-3 is treated as an ORF (open reading frame) with a function not yet certain. This CDR3 spans 11 amino acids. V was shortened by 6 bases and J by 7 bases, with 7 bases between the two germline ends. CDR3 DNA: TGTGCCAGAATCTACGGCGGGGAGCTGTTTTTT. It encodes CARIYGGELFF.

The rearrangement joins TRBV24-1 to TRBJ1-2; no clear D gene. CDR3 size: 16 residues. Germline CDR1 is KGHDR and CDR2 is SFDVKD. Trimming removed 2 bases at V and 2 bases at J, with 14 bases between. CDR3 nucleotides: TGTGCCACCAGTGATTCGCGCCGCGGGGTAAACTATGGCTACACCTTC. Its translation: CATSDSRRGVNYGYTF.

This clone was counted between two and nine times. The chain has TRBV6-4 and TRBJ1-2; 9 bases are a match to TRBD1. This CDR3 is 14 amino acids long. Germline assignment: CDR1 MRHNA and CDR2 SNTAGT. Unmatched junction bases numbered 6, after V lost 6 bases and J lost 4 bases. The CDR3 is CASSNPTGGYGYTF. DNA of the CDR3: TGTGCCAGCAGCAATCCGACAGGGGGCTATGGCTACACCTTC.

The chain links TRBV2 to TRBJ1-5; 8 bases match TRBD1. Per the germline V gene, CDR1 is SNHLY and CDR2 is FYNNEI. Unmatched junction bases numbered 4, after V lost 3 bases and J lost 3 bases. There are 15 residues in the CDR3. The CDR3 protein is CASSETGVPNQPQHF. DNA of the CDR3: TGTGCCAGCAGTGAGACAGGGGTTCCCAATCAGCCCCAGCATTTT.

The rearrangement joins TRBV4-2 to TRBJ1-2; tentative D call: TRBD1 (5 bases). Germline V gene lookup returns CDR1 LGHNA and CDR2 YNFKEQ. The germline V and J ends were trimmed by 5 bases and 4 bases, with 17 bases remaining between them. The CDR3 totals 15 residues. The CDR3 loop reads CASSDPWGAGYGYTF. The CDR3 coding sequence is TGTGCCAGCAGCGACCCGTGGGGCGCCGGCTATGGCTACACCTTC.

This clone was detected only a few times. The chain uses TRBV5-1 and TRBJ1-1; D gene uncertain. Deletions cut 6 bases from V and 1 base from J, with 10 bases between. CDR1 and CDR2 from the germline V gene are SGHRS and YFSETQ. CDR3 length: 13 amino acids. The CDR3 region is CASNEGGNTEAFF. The CDR3 DNA reads as TGCGCCAGCAATGAGGGAGGGAACACTGAAGCTTTCTTT.

The table lists this clone with a few counts. The chain combines TRBV3-1 (or the pseudogene TRBV3-2) with TRBJ1-2; tentatively, D is TRBD1 (6 bases). Germline V gene lookup returns CDR1 LGHDT and CDR2 YNNKEL (reference sequence). V lost 1 base and J 6 bases, leaving 9 bases between the germline ends. This CDR3 contains 13 residues. The CDR3 here is CASSQVGGDGYTF. The CDR3 nucleotides read TGTGCCAGCAGCCAAGTAGGGGGGGATGGCTACACCTTC.

This chain links TRBV3-1 (or the pseudogene TRBV3-2) with TRBJ1-2, with no clear D. The CDR3 covers 15 residues. Between the trimmed V and J ends, which lost 2 bases and 5 bases, there was a span of 15 bases. Germline V gives CDR1 LGHDT, CDR2 YNNKEL (reference sequence). The CDR3 sequence is CASSQNAGKGYGYTF. The CDR3 DNA reads TGTGCCAGCAGCCAAAACGCGGGTAAGGGATATGGCTACACCTTC.

The chain is built from TRBV13 and TRBJ1-1, with 7 bases fitting TRBD1. This CDR3 contains 15 residues. Germline V gives CDR1 PRHDT, CDR2 FYEKMQ (reference sequence). The V and J ends lost 5 bases and 7 bases, in that order; junction bases with no gene match: 13. The CDR3 protein is CASSLDRAGGGEAFF. Written as DNA, the CDR3 is TGTGCCAGCAGCCTCGACAGGGCCGGTGGCGGTGAAGCTTTCTTT.

The rearrangement uses TRBV11-3 and TRBJ2-1; 8 positions match TRBD1. Trimming at V came to 5 bases and at J to 7 bases, leaving 7 bases not matched to a gene. Germline V gene lookup returns CDR1 SGHNT and CDR2 YENEEA. This CDR3 has 14 residues. As DNA, the CDR3 is TGTGCCAGCAGCACTCGGGACAGGCGAAATGAGCAGTTCTTC. Amino acid sequence: CASSTRDRRNEQFF.